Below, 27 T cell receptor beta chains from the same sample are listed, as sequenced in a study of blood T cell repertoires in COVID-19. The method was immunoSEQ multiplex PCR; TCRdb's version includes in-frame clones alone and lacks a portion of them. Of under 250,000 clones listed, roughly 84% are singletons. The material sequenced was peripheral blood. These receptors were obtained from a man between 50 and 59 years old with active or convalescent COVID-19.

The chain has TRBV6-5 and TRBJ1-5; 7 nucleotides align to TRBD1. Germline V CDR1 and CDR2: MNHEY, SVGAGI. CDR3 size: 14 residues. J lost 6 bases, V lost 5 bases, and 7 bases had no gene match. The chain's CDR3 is CASSTDRDGQPQHF. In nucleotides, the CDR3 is TGTGCCAGCAGTACCGACAGGGACGGTCAGCCCCAGCATTTT.

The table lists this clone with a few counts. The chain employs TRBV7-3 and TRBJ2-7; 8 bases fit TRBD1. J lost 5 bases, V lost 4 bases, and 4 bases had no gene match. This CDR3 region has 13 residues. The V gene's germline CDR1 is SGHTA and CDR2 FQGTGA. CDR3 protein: CASSSEQGDEQYF. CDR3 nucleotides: TGTGCCAGCAGCTCCGAACAGGGGGACGAGCAGTACTTC.

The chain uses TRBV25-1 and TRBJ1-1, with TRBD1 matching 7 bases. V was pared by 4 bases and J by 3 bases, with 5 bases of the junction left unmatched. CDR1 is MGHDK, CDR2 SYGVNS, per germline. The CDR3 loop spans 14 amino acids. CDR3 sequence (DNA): TGTGCCAGCAGTGTGGCAGGGGGTGACACTGAAGCTTTCTTT. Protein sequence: CASSVAGGDTEAFF.

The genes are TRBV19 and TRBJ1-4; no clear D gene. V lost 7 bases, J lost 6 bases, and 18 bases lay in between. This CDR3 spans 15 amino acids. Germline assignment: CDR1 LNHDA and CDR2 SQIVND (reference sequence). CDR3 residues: CASKEGRIEYEKLFF. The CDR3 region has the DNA TGTGCCAGTAAGGAGGGTCGGATTGAATATGAAAAACTGTTTTTT. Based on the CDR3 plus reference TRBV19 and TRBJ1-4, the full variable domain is DGGITQSPKYLFRKEGQNVTLSCEQNLNHDAMYWYRQDPGQGLRLIYYSQIVNDFQKGDIAEGYSVSREKKESFPLTVTSAQKNPTAFYLCASKEGRIEYEKLFFGSGTQLSVL.

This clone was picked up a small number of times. Here the CDR3 DNA reads TGCAGTGCCGGGTCCCTATACGAGCAGTACTTC. It encodes CSAGSLYEQYF. The rearrangement links TRBV20-1 to TRBJ2-7; no reliable D call. V was cut by 6 bases and J by 4 bases, with 10 bases left in between. CDR3 length equals 11 residues. Per germline, CDR1 DFQATT and CDR2 SNEGSKA (reference sequence).

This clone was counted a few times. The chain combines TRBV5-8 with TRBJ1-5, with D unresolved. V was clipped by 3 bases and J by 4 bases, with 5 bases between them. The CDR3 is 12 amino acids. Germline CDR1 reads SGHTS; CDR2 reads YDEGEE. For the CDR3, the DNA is TGTGCCAGCAGCTCCCTAAATCAGCCCCAGCATTTT. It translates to CASSSLNQPQHF.

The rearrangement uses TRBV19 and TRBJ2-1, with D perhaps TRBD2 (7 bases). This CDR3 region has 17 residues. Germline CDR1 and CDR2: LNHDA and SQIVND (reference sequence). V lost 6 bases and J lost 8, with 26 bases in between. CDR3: CASSRLGLGGRMDEQFF. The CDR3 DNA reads TGTGCCAGTAGCCGCCTTGGCTTGGGGGGGCGGATGGATGAGCAGTTCTTC.

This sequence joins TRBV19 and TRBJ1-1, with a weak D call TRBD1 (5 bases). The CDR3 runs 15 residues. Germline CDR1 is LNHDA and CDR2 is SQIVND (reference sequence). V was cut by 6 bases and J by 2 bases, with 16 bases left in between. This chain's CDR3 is CASRLWAGNNTEAFF. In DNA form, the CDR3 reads TGTGCCAGTAGACTATGGGCAGGGAACAACACTGAAGCTTTCTTT.

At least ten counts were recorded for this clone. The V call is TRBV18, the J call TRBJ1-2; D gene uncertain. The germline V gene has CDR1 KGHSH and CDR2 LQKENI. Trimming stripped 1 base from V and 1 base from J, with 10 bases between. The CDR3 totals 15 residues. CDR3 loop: CASSPLPEGNYGYTF. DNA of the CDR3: TGTGCCAGCTCACCACTACCCGAGGGTAACTATGGCTACACCTTC. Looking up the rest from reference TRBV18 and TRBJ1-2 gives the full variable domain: NAGVMQNPRHLVRRRGQEARLRCSPMKGHSHVYWYRQLPEEGLKFMVYLQKENIIDESGMPKERFSAEFPKEGPSILRIQQVVRGDSAAYFCASSPLPEGNYGYTFGSGTRLTVV.

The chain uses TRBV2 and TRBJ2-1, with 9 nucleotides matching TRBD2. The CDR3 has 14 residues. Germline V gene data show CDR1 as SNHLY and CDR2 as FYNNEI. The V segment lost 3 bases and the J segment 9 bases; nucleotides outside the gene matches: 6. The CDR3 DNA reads TGTGCCAGCAGTGAGCGGGGGGGGCTGGGTGAGCAGTTCTTC. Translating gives CASSERGGLGEQFF.

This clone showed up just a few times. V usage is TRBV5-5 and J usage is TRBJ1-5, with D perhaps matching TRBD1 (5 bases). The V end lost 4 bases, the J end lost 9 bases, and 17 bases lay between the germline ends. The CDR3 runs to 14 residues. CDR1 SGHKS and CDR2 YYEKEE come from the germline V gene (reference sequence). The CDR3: CASSPGQGSRPQHF. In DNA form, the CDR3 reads TGTGCCAGCAGCCCGGGCCAGGGTTCGCGGCCCCAGCATTTT.

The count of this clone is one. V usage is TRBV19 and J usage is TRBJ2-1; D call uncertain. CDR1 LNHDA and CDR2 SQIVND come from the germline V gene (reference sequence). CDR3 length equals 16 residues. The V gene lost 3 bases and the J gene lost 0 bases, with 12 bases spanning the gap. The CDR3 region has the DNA TGTGCCAGTAGTATCTCCAAACTAAGCTCCTACAATGAGCAGTTCTTC. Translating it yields CASSISKLSSYNEQFF.

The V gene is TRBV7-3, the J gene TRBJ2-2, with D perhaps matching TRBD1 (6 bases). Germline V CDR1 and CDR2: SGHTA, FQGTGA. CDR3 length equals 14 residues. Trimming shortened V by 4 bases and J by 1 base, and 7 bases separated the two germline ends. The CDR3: CASSWGQNTGELFF. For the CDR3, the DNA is TGTGCCAGCAGCTGGGGACAGAACACCGGGGAGCTGTTTTTT.

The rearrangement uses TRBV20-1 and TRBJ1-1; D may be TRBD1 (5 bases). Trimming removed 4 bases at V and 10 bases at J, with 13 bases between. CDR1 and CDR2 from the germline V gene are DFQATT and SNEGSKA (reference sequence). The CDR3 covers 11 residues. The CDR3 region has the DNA TGCAGTGCTATGGGGCAGGGAAGAGCTTTCTTT. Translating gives CSAMGQGRAFF.

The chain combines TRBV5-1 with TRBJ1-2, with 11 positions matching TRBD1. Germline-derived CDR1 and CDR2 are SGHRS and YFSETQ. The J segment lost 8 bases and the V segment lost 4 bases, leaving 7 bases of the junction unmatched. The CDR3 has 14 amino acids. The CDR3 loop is CASSPRDRGKGYTF. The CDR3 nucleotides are TGCGCCAGCAGCCCTCGGGACAGGGGGAAGGGCTACACCTTC.

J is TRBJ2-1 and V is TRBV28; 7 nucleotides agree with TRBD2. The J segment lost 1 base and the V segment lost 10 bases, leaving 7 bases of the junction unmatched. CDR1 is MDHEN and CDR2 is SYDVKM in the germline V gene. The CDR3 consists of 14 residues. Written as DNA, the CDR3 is TGTGCCACCACCCCAGCGGGGTCCTACAATGAGCAGTTCTTC. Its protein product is CATTPAGSYNEQFF. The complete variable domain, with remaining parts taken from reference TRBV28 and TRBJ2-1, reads DVKVTQSSRYLVKRTGEKVFLECVQDMDHENMFWYRQDPGLGLRLIYFSYDVKMKEKGDIPEGYSVSREKKERFSLILESASTNQTSMYLCATTPAGSYNEQFFGPGTRLTVL.

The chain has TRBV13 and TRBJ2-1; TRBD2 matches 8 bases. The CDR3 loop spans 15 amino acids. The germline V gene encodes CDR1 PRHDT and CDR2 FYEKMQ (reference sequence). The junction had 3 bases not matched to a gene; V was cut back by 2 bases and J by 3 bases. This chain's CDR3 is CASSLLAGLYNEQFF. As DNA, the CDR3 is TGTGCCAGCAGCTTATTAGCGGGGCTCTACAATGAGCAGTTCTTC. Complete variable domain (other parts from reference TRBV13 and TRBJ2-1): AAGVIQSPRHLIKEKRETATLKCYPIPRHDTVYWYQQGPGQDPQFLISFYEKMQSDKGSIPDRFSAQQFSDYHSELNMSSLELGDSALYFCASSLLAGLYNEQFFGPGTRLTVL.

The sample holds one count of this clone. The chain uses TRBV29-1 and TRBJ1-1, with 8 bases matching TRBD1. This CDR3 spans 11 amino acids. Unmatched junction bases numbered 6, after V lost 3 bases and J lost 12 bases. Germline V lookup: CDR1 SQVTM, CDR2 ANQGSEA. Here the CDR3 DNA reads TGCAGCGTTGACAGGGGGCAAATTCCTTTCTTT. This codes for CSVDRGQIPFF.

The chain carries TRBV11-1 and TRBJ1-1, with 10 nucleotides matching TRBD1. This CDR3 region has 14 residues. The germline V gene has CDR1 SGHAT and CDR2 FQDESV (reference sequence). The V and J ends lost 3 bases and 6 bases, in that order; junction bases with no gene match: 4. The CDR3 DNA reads TGTGCCAGCAGCTTGGGACAGGGGTATTCTGAAGCTTTCTTT. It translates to CASSLGQGYSEAFF.

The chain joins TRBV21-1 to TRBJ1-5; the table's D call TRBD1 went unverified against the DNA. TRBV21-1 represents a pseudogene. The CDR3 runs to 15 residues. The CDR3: CASSNRRQGCQPQHF. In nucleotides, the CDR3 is TGTGCCAGCAGCAATAGGCGTCAGGGGTGTCAGCCCCAGCATTTT.

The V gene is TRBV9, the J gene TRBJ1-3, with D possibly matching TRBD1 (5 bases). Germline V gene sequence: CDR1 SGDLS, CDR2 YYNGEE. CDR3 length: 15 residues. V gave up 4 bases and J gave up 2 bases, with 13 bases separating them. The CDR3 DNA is TGTGCCAGCAGCCCCCGGGGGGGGACTGGAAACACCATATATTTT. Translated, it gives CASSPRGGTGNTIYF.

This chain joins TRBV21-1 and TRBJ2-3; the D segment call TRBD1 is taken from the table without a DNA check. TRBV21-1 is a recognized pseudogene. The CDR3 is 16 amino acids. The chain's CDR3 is CASSTRQKHSTDTQYF. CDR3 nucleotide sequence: TGTGCCAGCAGCACCCGACAAAAGCATAGCACAGATACGCAGTATTTT.

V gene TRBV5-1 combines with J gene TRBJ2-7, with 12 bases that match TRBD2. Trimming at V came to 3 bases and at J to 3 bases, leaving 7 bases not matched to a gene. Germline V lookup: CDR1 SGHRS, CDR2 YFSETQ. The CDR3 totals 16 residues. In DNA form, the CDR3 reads TGCGCCAGCAGCTCGACTAGCGGGGGACACTACTACGAGCAGTACTTC. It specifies CASSSTSGGHYYEQYF.

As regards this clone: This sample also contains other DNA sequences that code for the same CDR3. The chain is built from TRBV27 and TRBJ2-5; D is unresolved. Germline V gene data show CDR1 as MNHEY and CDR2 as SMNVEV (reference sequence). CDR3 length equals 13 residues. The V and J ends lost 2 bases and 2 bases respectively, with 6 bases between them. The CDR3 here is CASSLSLQETQYF. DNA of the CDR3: TGTGCCAGCAGTTTAAGCCTTCAAGAGACCCAGTACTTC.

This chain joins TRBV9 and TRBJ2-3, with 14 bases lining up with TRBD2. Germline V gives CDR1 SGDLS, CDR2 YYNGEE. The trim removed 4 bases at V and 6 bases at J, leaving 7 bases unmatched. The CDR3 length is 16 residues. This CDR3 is CASSQGLAGVGDTQYF. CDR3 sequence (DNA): TGTGCCAGCAGCCAGGGACTAGCGGGGGTGGGCGATACGCAGTATTTT.

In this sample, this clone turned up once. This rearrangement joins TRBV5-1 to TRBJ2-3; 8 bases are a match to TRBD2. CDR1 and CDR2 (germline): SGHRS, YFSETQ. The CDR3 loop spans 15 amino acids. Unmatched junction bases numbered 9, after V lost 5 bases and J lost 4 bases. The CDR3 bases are TGCGCCAGCAGTTCATCCGGGACTAGAGCAGATACGCAGTATTTT. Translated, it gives CASSSSGTRADTQYF.

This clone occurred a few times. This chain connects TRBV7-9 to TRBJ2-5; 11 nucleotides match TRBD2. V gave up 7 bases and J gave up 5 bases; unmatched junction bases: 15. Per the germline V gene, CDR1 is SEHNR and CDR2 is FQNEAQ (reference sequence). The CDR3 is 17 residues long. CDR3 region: CASTQGASSGGYETQYF. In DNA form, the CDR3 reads TGTGCCAGCACCCAAGGGGCCTCTAGCGGGGGGTACGAGACCCAGTACTTC.